The 2 T cell receptor beta chains in this list originate from one sample, sequenced in a study of blood T cells in healthy people across ages. Alongside a J-beta primer mix, a sample-barcoded 5' primer served in a second PCR lasting 7 to 11 cycles. One entry per CDR3 protein, called by TCRdb with MiXCR from the 5' RACE reads. The sample yields around 900,000 distinct CDR3 sequences, roughly 26% seen once. Sequencing was done on a sample of blood. The receptors were sampled from a woman at least 80 years old in good health.

This clonotype showed up just a few times. This sequence joins TRBV20-1 and TRBJ2-7; D ambiguous. The J call may be mistaken, given a closer DNA end match to TRBJ2-4. The germline CDR1 and CDR2 sequences are DFQATT and SNEGSKA (reference sequence). The CDR3 consists of 13 residues. CDR3 nucleotide sequence: TGCAGTGCTAGATGGCGTTCAAAAAACATTCAGTACTTC. Residues: CSARWRSKNIQYF.

This clonotype was seen many times. V gene TRBV5-6 combines with J gene TRBJ2-1; TRBD1 agrees at 7 bases. The CDR3 is 14 residues long. Germline CDR1 is SGHDT and CDR2 is YYEEEE. J was trimmed by 5 bases and V by 6 bases; bases with no gene match: 8. CDR3 sequence: CASIYRDRHNEQFF. The CDR3 DNA is TGTGCCAGCATATATAGGGACAGACACAATGAGCAGTTCTTC.